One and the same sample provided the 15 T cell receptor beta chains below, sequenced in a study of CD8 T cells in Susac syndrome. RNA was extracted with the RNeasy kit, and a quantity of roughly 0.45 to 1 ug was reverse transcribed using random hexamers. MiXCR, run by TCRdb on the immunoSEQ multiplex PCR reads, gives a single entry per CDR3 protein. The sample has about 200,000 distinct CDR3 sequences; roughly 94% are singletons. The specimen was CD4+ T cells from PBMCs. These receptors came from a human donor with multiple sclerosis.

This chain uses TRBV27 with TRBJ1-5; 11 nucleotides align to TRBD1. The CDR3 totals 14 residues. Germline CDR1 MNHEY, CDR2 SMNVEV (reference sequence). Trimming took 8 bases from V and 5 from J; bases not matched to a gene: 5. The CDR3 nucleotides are TGTGCCAGCGGGGACAGGGGGAACTATCAGCCCCAGCATTTT. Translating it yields CASGDRGNYQPQHF.

CDR3 coding DNA: TGTGCCAGCAGTTCAGCAGGGGGCAGCGGTGAAAAACTGTTTTTT. Translated, it gives CASSSAGGSGEKLFF. V gene TRBV12-3 or TRBV12-4 combines with J gene TRBJ1-4; 8 bases agree with TRBD1. This CDR3 has 15 amino acids. V lost 4 bases to trimming and J lost 7 bases; unmatched junction nucleotides: 8.

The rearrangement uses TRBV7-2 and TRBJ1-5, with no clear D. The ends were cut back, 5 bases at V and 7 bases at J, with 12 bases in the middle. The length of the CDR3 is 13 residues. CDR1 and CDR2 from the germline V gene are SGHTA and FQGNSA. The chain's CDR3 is CASSLGFLQPQHF. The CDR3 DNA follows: TGTGCCAGCAGCCTAGGGTTTTTGCAGCCCCAGCATTTT.

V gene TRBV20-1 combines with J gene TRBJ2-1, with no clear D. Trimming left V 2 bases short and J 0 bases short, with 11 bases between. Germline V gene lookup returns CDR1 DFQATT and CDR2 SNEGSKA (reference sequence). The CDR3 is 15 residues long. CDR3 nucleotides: TGCAGTGCTAGAACTCCGGCCAGCTCCTACAATGAGCAGTTCTTC. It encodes CSARTPASSYNEQFF.

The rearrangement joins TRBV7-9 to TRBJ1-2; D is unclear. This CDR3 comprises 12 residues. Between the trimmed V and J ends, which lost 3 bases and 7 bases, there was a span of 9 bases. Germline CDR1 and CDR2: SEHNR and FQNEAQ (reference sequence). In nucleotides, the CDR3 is TGTGCCAGCAGCTTGGTCCAAAGTGGCTACACCTTC. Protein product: CASSLVQSGYTF.

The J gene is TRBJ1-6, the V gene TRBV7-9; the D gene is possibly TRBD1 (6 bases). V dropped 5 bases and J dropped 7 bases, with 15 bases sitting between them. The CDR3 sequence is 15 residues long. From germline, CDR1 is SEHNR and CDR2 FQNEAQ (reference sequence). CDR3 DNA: TGTGCCAGCAGCCCATACCGGGACACAAATTCACCCCTCCACTTT. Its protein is CASSPYRDTNSPLHF.

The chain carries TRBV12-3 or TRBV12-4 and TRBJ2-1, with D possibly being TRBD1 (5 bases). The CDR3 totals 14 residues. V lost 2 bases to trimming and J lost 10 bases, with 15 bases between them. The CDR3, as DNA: TGTGCCAGCAGTTTATTGAGACAGCGTAAAGAGCAGTTCTTC. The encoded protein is CASSLLRQRKEQFF.

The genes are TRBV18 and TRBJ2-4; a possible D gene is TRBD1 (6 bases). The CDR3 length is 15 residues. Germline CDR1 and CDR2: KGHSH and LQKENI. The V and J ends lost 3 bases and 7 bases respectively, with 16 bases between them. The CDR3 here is CASSPTSPTGNIQYF. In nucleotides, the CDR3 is TGTGCCAGCTCACCCACCTCTCCTACAGGGAACATTCAGTACTTC.

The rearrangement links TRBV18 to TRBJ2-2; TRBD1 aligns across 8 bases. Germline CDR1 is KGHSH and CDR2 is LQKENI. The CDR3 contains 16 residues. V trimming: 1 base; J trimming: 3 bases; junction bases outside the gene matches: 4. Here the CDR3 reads CASSPRQGSDTGELFF. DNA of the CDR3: TGTGCCAGCTCACCACGACAGGGGTCGGACACCGGGGAGCTGTTTTTT.

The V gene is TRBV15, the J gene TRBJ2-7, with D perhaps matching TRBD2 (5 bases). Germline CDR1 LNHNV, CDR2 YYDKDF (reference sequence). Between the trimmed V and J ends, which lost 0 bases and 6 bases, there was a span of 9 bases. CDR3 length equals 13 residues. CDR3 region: CATSRDMDFEQYV. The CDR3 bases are TGTGCCACCAGCAGAGATATGGACTTCGAGCAGTACGTC.

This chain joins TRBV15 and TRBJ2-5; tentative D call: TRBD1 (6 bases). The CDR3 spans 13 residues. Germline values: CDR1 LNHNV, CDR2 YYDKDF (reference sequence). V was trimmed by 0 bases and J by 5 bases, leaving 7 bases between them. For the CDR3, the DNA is TGTGCCACCAGCAGAGATCAGGGGGAGACCCAGTACTTC. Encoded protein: CATSRDQGETQYF.

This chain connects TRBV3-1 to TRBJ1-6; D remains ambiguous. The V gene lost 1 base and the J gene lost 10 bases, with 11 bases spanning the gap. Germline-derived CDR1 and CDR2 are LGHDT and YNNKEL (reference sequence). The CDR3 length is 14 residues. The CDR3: CASSQGIGRSPLHF. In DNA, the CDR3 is TGTGCCAGCAGCCAAGGGATCGGCAGATCACCCCTCCACTTT.

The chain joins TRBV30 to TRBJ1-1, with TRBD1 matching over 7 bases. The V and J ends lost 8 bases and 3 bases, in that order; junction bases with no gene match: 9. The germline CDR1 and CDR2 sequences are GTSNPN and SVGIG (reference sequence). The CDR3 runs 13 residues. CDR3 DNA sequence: TGTGCCACCAGACAGGGAAGTTACACTGAAGCTTTCTTT. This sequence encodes CATRQGSYTEAFF.

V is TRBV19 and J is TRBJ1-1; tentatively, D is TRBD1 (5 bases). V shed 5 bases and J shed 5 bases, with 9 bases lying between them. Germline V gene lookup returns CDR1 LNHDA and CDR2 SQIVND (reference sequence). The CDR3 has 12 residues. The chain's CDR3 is CASSPRVTEAFF. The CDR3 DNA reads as TGTGCCAGTAGTCCCAGGGTAACTGAAGCTTTCTTT.

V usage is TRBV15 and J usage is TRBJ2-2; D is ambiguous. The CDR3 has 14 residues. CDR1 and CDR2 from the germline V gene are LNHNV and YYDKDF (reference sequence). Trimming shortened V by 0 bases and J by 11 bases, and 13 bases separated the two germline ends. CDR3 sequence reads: CATSRDGLLYELFF. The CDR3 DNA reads TGTGCCACCAGCAGAGATGGGCTACTTTACGAGCTGTTTTTT.